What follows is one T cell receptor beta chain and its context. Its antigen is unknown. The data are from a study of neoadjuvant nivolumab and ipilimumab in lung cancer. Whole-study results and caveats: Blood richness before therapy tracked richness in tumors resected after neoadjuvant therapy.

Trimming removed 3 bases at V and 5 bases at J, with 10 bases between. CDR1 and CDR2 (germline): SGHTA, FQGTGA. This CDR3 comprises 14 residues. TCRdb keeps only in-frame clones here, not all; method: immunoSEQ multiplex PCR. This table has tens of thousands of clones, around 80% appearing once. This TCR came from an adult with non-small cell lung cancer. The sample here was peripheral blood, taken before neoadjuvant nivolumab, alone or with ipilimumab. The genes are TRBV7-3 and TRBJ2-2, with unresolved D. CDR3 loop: CASSFLGRTGELFF. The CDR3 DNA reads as TGTGCCAGCAGCTTCCTCGGTCGAACCGGGGAGCTGTTTTTT.